This TCR beta chain was observed in a study of circulating CD8 cells and anti-PD-1 response in melanoma. Study context: Non-responders showed stable or progressive disease; responders showed complete or partial response.

Notes on the study in general: Patients included both untreated and previously treated individuals. Generally, no replicate experiments were performed. At M1, fewer than 7.5% of TRB clonotypes appeared in multiple subsets.

Each library started from around 15 ng of total RNA using the QIAseq Immune Repertoire TCR panel. In TCRdb, the reads were re-called with MiXCR into one record per CDR3 protein. The data contain 450 to 650 distinct CDR3 sequences, about 6% of them singletons. Notes on this clonotype: No antigen is known for it. A clone one base away is much larger, so this may be a read error.

Sorting of live CD3+CD8+TCRalphabeta+ cells by PD-1 and/or TIGIT gave four subsets. The TCR comes from a human donor with melanoma. Sequenced here: CD8+ T cells from PBMCs, sampled at baseline or after one month of anti-PD-1 therapy (not recorded which).

CDR3 loop: CASMGWGPQETQHF. The CDR3 DNA reads as TGTGCCAGCATGGGTTGGGGCCCCCAAGAGACCCAGCACTTC. The chain uses TRBV27 and TRBJ2-5; maybe TRBD1 (5 bases). Per the germline V gene, CDR1 is MNHEY and CDR2 is SMNVEV (reference sequence). CDR3 length equals 14 residues.